This is a list of T cell receptor beta chains from one sample in a study of blood T cell repertoires in COVID-19. Generated by immunoSEQ multiplex PCR, the TCRdb table keeps only in-frame clones and is missing some. The sample consists of approximately 330,000 clones, approximately 90% of them appearing once. Sequencing was done on a sample of peripheral blood. The receptors were sampled from a man between 25 and 39 years old with COVID-19, enrolled during active disease. Each CDR3 is given with its conserved first and last residue. Each record gives: V gene, D gene, J gene, clone size, CDR3 protein, CDR3 DNA. A D gene is named only where the DNA matches it firmly. The size entry is marked missing in some rows and otherwise reads once, few, many or a size class.

TRBV29-1	NA	TRBJ1-2	NA	CSVEGESWALFGGYTF	TGCAGCGTTGAAGGGGAGTCGTGGGCACTTTTTGGTGGCTACACCTTC
TRBV27	TRBD2	TRBJ2-3	NA	CASRPTSGKTGDTQYF	TGTGCCAGCAGACCTACTAGCGGGAAAACGGGAGATACGCAGTATTTT
TRBV7-2	TRBD2	TRBJ2-1	NA	CASSLGLRSSGRADEQFF	TGTGCCAGCAGCCTCGGGTTGCGGTCTAGCGGGAGGGCCGATGAGCAGTTCTTC
TRBV11-3	TRBD1	TRBJ2-5	NA	CASSPRQGSETQYF	TGTGCCAGCAGCCCCCGACAGGGGTCAGAGACCCAGTACTTC
TRBV28	NA	TRBJ2-7	NA	CASNMRTFSYEQYF	TGTGCCAGCAACATGAGGACTTTTTCCTACGAGCAGTACTTC
TRBV14	NA	TRBJ1-5	NA	CASSQERGGAQHF	TGTGCCAGCAGCCAAGAAAGGGGGGGCGCCCAGCATTTT
TRBV7-2	TRBD2	TRBJ2-7	NA	CASSLLAGGSYEQYF	TGTGCCAGCAGCTTGTTAGCGGGGGGCTCCTACGAGCAGTACTTC
TRBV24-1	TRBD1	TRBJ2-3	once	CATSDVDRATQYF	TGTGCCACCAGTGACGTGGACAGGGCTACGCAGTATTTT
TRBV9	TRBD2	TRBJ2-5	NA	CASSVARLAGRETQYF	TGTGCCAGCAGCGTAGCTAGGCTAGCGGGACGGGAGACCCAGTACTTC
TRBV3-1/TRBV3-2	TRBD2	TRBJ2-3	NA	CASSQELAGGSDTQYF	TGTGCCAGCAGCCAAGAGCTAGCGGGGGGTTCAGATACGCAGTATTTT
TRBV7-2	NA	TRBJ2-1	once	CASSLALSTPLVF	TGTGCCAGCAGCTTAGCCCTATCTACCCCCCTGGTCTTC
TRBV6-6	NA	TRBJ1-1	NA	CASRAGIPNTEAFF	TGTGCCAGCAGAGCCGGGATACCTAACACTGAAGCTTTCTTT
TRBV7-8	NA	TRBJ2-6	NA	CASSLRGSGANVLTF	TGTGCCAGCAGCTTAAGGGGCTCTGGGGCCAACGTCCTGACTTTC
TRBV5-1	TRBD1	TRBJ1-1	NA	CASSAGGWEAFF	TGCGCCAGCAGCGCAGGGGGCTGGGAAGCTTTCTTT
TRBV11-1	NA	TRBJ2-2	NA	CASRYTGTGELFF	TGTGCCAGCCGTTACACGGGCACCGGGGAGCTGTTTTTT
TRBV11-2	NA	TRBJ1-1	NA	CASSLRVTEAFF	TGTGCCAGCAGCTTACGGGTGACTGAAGCTTTCTTT
TRBV10-3	TRBD1	TRBJ1-3	NA	CAIRDSRYSGNTIYF	TGTGCCATCCGGGACAGCCGCTACTCTGGAAACACCATATATTTT
TRBV11-3	TRBD2	TRBJ2-7	NA	CASSLGGLAGDEQYF	TGTGCCAGCAGCTTAGGTGGACTAGCGGGAGACGAGCAGTACTTC
TRBV5-6	NA	TRBJ1-4	NA	CASSLGGPPEKLFF	TGTGCCAGCAGCTTGGGCGGGCCTCCTGAAAAACTGTTTTTT
TRBV19	NA	TRBJ2-2	NA	CASGGGRIANTGELFF	TGTGCCAGTGGTGGAGGGAGAATCGCGAACACCGGGGAGCTGTTTTTT
TRBV5-1	TRBD1	TRBJ2-7	NA	CASSLTPGQGAHEQYF	TGCGCCAGCAGCTTGACTCCGGGACAGGGGGCCCACGAGCAGTACTTC